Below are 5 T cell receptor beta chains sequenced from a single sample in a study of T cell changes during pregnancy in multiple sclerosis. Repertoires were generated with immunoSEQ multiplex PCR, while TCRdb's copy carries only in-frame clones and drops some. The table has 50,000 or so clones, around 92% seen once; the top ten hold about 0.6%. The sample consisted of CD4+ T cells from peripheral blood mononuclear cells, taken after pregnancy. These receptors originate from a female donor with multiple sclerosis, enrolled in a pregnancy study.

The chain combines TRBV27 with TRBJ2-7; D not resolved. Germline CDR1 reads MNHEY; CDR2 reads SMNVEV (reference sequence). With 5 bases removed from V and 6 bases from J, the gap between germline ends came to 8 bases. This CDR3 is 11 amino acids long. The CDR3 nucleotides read TGTGCCAGCAGTGTCGGTTCCGAGCAGTACTTC. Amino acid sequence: CASSVGSEQYF.

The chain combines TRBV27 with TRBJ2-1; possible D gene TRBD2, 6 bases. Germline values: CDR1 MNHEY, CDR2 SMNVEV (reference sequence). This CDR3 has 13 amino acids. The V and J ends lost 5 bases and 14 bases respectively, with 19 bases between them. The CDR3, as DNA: TGTGCCAGCAGTCTGCCGGGACTGGGGATTGAGTTCTTC. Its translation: CASSLPGLGIEFF.

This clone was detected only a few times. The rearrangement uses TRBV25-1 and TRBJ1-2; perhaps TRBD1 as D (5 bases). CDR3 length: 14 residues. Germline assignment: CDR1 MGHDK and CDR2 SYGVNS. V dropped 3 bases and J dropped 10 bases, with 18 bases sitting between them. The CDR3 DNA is TGTGCCAGCAGTGAGGTAGCTACAGGAGATCACTACACCTTC. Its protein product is CASSEVATGDHYTF.

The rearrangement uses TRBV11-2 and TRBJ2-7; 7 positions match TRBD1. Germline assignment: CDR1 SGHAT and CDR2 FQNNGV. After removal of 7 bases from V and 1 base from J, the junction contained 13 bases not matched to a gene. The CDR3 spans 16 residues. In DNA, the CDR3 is TGTGCCAGCACGATAATAACAGGGGTCGGATCCTACGAGCAGTACTTC. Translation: CASTIITGVGSYEQYF.

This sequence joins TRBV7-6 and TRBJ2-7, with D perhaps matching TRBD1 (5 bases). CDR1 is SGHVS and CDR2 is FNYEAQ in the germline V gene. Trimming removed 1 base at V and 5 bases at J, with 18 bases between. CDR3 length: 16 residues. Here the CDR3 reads CASSLGFQGQKNEQYF. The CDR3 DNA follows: TGTGCCAGCAGCTTAGGATTTCAGGGTCAAAAAAACGAGCAGTACTTC.